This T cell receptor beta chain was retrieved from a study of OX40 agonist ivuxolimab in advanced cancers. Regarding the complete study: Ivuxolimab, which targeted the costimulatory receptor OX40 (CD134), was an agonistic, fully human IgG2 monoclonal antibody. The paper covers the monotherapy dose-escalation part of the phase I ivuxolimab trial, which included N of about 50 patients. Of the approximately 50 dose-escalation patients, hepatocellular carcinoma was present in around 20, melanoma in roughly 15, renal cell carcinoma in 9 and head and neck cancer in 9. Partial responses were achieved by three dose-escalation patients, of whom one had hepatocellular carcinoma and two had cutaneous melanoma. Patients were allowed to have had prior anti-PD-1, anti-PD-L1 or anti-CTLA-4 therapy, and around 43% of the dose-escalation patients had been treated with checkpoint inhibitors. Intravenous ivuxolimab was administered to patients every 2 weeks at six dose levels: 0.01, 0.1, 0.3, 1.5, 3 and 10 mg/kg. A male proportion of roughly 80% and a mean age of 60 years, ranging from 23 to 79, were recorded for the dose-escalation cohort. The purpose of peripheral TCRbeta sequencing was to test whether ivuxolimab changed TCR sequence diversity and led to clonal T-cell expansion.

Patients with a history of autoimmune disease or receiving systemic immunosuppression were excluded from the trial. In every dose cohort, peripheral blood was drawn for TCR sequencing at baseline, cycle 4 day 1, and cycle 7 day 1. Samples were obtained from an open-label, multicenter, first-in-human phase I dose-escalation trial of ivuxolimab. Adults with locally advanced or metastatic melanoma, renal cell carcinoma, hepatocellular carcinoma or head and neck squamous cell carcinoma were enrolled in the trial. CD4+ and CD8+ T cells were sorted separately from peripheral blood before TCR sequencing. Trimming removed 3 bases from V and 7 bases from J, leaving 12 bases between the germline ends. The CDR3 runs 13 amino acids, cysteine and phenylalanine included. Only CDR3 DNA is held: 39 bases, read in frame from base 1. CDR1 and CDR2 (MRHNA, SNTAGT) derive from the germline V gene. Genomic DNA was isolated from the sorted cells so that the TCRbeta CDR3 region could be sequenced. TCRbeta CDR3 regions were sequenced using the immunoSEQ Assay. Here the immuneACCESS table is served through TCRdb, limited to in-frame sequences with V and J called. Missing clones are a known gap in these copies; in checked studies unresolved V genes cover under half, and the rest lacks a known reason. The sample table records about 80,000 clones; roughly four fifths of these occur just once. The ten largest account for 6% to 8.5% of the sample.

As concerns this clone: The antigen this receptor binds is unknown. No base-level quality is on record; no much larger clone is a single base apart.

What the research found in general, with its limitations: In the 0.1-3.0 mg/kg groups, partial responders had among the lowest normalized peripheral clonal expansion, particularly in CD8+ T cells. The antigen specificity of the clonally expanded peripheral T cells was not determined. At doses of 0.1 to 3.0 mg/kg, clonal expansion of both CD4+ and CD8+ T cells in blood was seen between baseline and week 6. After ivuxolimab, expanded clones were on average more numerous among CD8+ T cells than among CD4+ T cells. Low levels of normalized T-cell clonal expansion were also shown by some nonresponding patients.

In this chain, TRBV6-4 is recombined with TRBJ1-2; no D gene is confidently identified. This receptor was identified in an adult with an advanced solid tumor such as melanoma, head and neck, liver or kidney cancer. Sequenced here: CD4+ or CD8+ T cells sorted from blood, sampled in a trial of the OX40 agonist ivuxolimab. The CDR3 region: CASSEPAGGGYTF. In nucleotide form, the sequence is TGTGCCAGCAGTGAGCCAGCGGGCGGTGGCTACACCTTC.